The clone carrying this TCR beta chain was counted a few times. V lost 4 bases to trimming and J lost 7 bases, with 17 bases between them. CDR1 SGHAT and CDR2 FQNNGV come from the germline V gene. The CDR3 sequence is 15 residues long. Sequencing targeted expressed TCRB transcripts, as all isolated RNA had been reverse transcribed. Sequencing used immunoSEQ multiplex PCR; TCRdb keeps in-frame clones, though not all of them. The sample has roughly 250,000 clones, more than 9% seen once; the top ten hold approximately 0.035%. The sample belongs to a study of beta chain features in type 1 diabetes. The sequenced sample consisted of naive CD4+ T cells from blood. The chain links TRBV11-2 to TRBJ2-4, with a possible D match to TRBD2 (6 bases). The origin of this receptor is a woman aged 18-29 years in good health. The CDR3 reads CASSSLPGEGNIQYF. The CDR3 DNA reads as TGTGCCAGCAGCTCCCTACCGGGAGAGGGGAACATTCAGTACTTC.